These 32 T cell receptor beta chains were sequenced from one sample in a study of T-cell memory formation after mild COVID-19. TCRdb re-analysed the 5' RACE reads in MiXCR, keeping a single row per CDR3 protein. This sample has around 510,000 distinct CDR3 sequences; about 20% occur once, and the top ten carry approximately 8.4%. The sample comprised PBMCs or a T cell subset sorted from them (not recorded which). The receptors stem from an adult woman who had mild COVID-19 (a few samples of this study predate the infection). Cell type and time point are not known.

The genes are TRBV3-1 and TRBJ2-7; D is uncertain. CDR3 length: 14 amino acids. CDR1 LGHDT and CDR2 YNNKEL come from the germline V gene (reference sequence). Trimming took 3 bases from V and 4 from J, leaving 13 bases between them. The CDR3 DNA is TGTGCCAGCAGCCACGGCGGCATCCAGTACGAGCAGTACTTC. As protein: CASSHGGIQYEQYF.

V gene TRBV5-1 combines with J gene TRBJ1-2, with 8 bases lining up with TRBD1. V lost 0 bases, J lost 8 bases, and 6 bases stayed unmatched. From germline, CDR1 is SGHRS and CDR2 YFSETQ. There are 14 residues in the CDR3. The CDR3 spells CASSLGDRQGGYTF. CDR3 nucleotides: TGCGCCAGCAGCTTGGGTGACCGACAGGGGGGCTACACCTTC.

The chain is built from TRBV7-6 and TRBJ2-7, with D perhaps TRBD1 (6 bases). CDR1 and CDR2 (germline): SGHVS, FNYEAQ. The CDR3 is made up of 15 amino acids. Between the trimmed V and J ends, which lost 5 bases and 3 bases, there was a span of 17 bases. The CDR3 DNA reads as TGTGCCAGCAGCACACAAGGGGGAGTGATCTACGAGCAGTACTTC. It translates to CASSTQGGVIYEQYF.

The rearrangement uses TRBV7-6 and TRBJ2-5; perhaps TRBD1 as D (5 bases). CDR3 size: 16 residues. The V and J ends lost 0 bases and 4 bases respectively, with 15 bases between them. Germline CDR1 SGHVS, CDR2 FNYEAQ. The CDR3 loop is CASSLARQIRGETQYF. CDR3 nucleotide sequence: TGTGCCAGCAGCTTAGCGCGGCAGATTAGGGGAGAGACCCAGTACTTC.

A few counts support this clonotype. The rearrangement joins TRBV5-5 to TRBJ2-7; 7 bases are shared with TRBD2. J was trimmed by 1 base and V by 0 bases; bases with no gene match: 4. CDR1 is SGHKS, CDR2 YYEKEE, per germline (reference sequence). This CDR3 has 15 residues. Written as DNA, the CDR3 is TGTGCCAGCAGCTTGGCCTGGGGGGGATCCTACGAGCAGTACTTC. This encodes CASSLAWGGSYEQYF.

This clonotype has only a few counts. The V and J genes are TRBV6-2 or TRBV6-3 and TRBJ1-1; TRBD1 is a possible D gene (5 bases). CDR1 is MNHEY and CDR2 is SVGEGT in the germline V gene. This CDR3 has 13 amino acids. V lost 2 bases and J 4 bases, leaving 8 bases between the germline ends. The CDR3 DNA reads TGTGCCAGCAGTTACAGGGGAGGCACTGAAGCTTTCTTT. Translated, it gives CASSYRGGTEAFF.

This clonotype has a count of ten or more. Since a much larger clone is just one base distant, this may be a read error. V and J are TRBV5-1 and TRBJ2-7; 7 nucleotides align to TRBD2. V dropped 3 bases and J dropped 4; count of bases not matched to a gene: 10. CDR1 SGHRS and CDR2 YFSETQ come from the germline V gene. The CDR3 contains 15 residues. The CDR3 DNA is TGCGCCAGCAGCTCCGGACGAGCGGGAATGTACGAGCAGTACTTC. Residues: CASSSGRAGMYEQYF.

The chain combines TRBV11-2 with TRBJ2-3; weak D call: TRBD2 (5 bases). Trimming removed 1 base from V and 2 bases from J, with 13 bases in between. The CDR3 consists of 16 residues. Germline assignment: CDR1 SGHAT and CDR2 FQNNGV. The CDR3 protein is CASSLVSGLPTDTQYF. CDR3 DNA sequence: TGTGCCAGCAGCTTAGTTTCTGGACTCCCCACAGATACGCAGTATTTT.

The chain links TRBV20-1 to TRBJ2-1, with TRBD2 matching over 9 bases. Germline V lookup: CDR1 DFQATT, CDR2 SNEGSKA (reference sequence). The V segment lost 3 bases and the J segment 2 bases; nucleotides outside the gene matches: 5. The CDR3 consists of 15 residues. The CDR3 DNA reads TGCAGTGCTAGTGCGGGGGGGGCCGCCTACAATGAGCAGTTCTTC. It specifies CSASAGGAAYNEQFF.

This clonotype turned up a few times. This sequence joins TRBV20-1 and TRBJ2-3, with TRBD2 matching 11 bases. Germline lookup yields CDR1 DFQATT and CDR2 SNEGSKA (reference sequence). Trimming cost V 3 bases and J 2 bases; bases outside gene matches: 13. This CDR3 is 18 amino acids long. The CDR3 is CSASLRLAGPSFTDTQYF. CDR3 nucleotides: TGCAGTGCTAGTTTACGACTAGCGGGGCCTTCCTTCACAGATACGCAGTATTTT.

The rearrangement links TRBV7-3 to TRBJ2-5, with TRBD1 matching 8 bases. Germline V lookup: CDR1 SGHTA, CDR2 FQGTGA. CDR3 length: 19 residues. The J segment lost 1 base and the V segment lost 6 bases, leaving 19 bases of the junction unmatched. The CDR3 sequence is CASSLTGTGGSFRQETQYF. The DNA of the CDR3 is TGTGCCAGCAGTCTCACGGGGACAGGTGGGAGCTTCCGCCAAGAGACCCAGTACTTC.

The chain employs TRBV5-5 and TRBJ1-2, with a tentative D call TRBD1 (5 bases). Germline V gives CDR1 SGHKS, CDR2 YYEKEE (reference sequence). This CDR3 contains 20 residues. Trimming cost V 1 base and J 8 bases, with 33 bases left between them. In DNA form, the CDR3 reads TGTGCCAGCAGCTTGAGCTGGTCCGGGGGAAGAGGCGGACCCCTTTCCGGCTACACCTTC. The encoded protein is CASSLSWSGGRGGPLSGYTF. Full variable domain (missing parts from reference TRBV5-5 and TRBJ1-2): DAGVTQSPTHLIKTRGQQVTLRCSPISGHKSVSWYQQVLGQGPQFIFQYYEKEERGRGNFPDRFSARQFPNYSSELNVNALLLGDSALYLCASSLSWSGGRGGPLSGYTFGSGTRLTVV.

J is TRBJ2-7 and V is TRBV20-1; D is possibly TRBD2 (5 bases). The V end was cut by 0 bases, the J end by 5 bases, with 8 bases between. The length of the CDR3 is 12 residues. CDR1 and CDR2 (germline): DFQATT, SNEGSKA (reference sequence). CDR3 loop: CSAREDYHEQYF. For the CDR3, the DNA is TGCAGTGCTAGAGAAGACTATCACGAGCAGTACTTC.

The chain joins TRBV5-4 to TRBJ1-4; D unclear. V gave up 0 bases and J gave up 1 base, with 10 bases separating them. The CDR3 spans 16 residues. Germline CDR1 reads SGHNT; CDR2 reads YYREEE (reference sequence). CDR3 amino acids: CASSLDGGKTNEKLFF. The CDR3 DNA sequence: TGTGCCAGCAGCTTGGATGGAGGGAAAACTAATGAAAAACTGTTTTTT.

V is TRBV6-2 or TRBV6-3 and J is TRBJ1-5; maybe TRBD1 (6 bases). The germline gives CDR1 MNHEY, CDR2 SVGEGT. The CDR3 contains 13 residues. V was trimmed by 6 bases and J by 6 bases, leaving 12 bases between them. The CDR3 DNA is TGTGCCAGCAGAGATGGGGGCGGTCAGCCCCAGCATTTT. Encoded protein: CASRDGGGQPQHF.

Only a few counts were recorded for this clonotype. The chain combines TRBV15 with TRBJ2-3; 9 bases are a match to TRBD1. Germline CDR1 is LNHNV and CDR2 is YYDKDF (reference sequence). With 9 bases clipped from V and 4 bases from J, the junction kept 11 bases outside the gene matches. The CDR3 sequence is 15 residues long. The CDR3 spells CATTPPDRGPDTQYF. The CDR3 DNA is TGTGCCACAACCCCCCCGGACAGGGGTCCAGATACGCAGTATTTT.

The chain employs TRBV29-1 and TRBJ2-5; TRBD2 matches 10 bases. CDR1 is SQVTM, CDR2 ANQGSEA, per germline. The CDR3 consists of 16 residues. The V segment lost 3 bases and the J segment 4 bases; nucleotides outside the gene matches: 11. The CDR3 region has the DNA TGCAGCGTTGACGGTCCGGGACTAGCGTTAGGAGAGACCCAGTACTTC. It codes for CSVDGPGLALGETQYF.

This clonotype appeared a few times. The chain links TRBV5-1 to TRBJ1-2; 7 bases fit TRBD1. The CDR3 totals 13 residues. Trimming removed 4 bases from V and 4 bases from J; junction bases left unmatched: 4. Germline loops: CDR1 SGHRS, CDR2 YFSETQ. This CDR3 is CASSIEGAYGYTF. CDR3 nucleotides: TGCGCCAGCAGCATTGAGGGGGCCTATGGCTACACCTTC. The full variable domain, completed using reference TRBV5-1 and TRBJ1-2, is KAGVTQTPRYLIKTRGQQVTLSCSPISGHRSVSWYQQTPGQGLQFLFEYFSETQRNKGNFPGRFSGRQFSNSRSEMNVSTLELGDSALYLCASSIEGAYGYTFGSGTRLTVV.

At least ten counts were recorded for this clonotype. This chain links TRBV7-9 with TRBJ2-2, with 9 positions matching TRBD1. The V segment lost 4 bases and the J segment 0 bases; nucleotides outside the gene matches: 0. Germline CDR1 and CDR2: SEHNR and FQNEAQ (reference sequence). There are 15 residues in the CDR3. This chain's CDR3 is CASSWDRANTGELFF. The CDR3, as DNA: TGTGCCAGCAGCTGGGACAGGGCGAACACCGGGGAGCTGTTTTTT.

In this sample, this clonotype turned up a few times. The chain links TRBV5-1 to TRBJ2-2; D possibly matches TRBD1 or TRBD2 (5 bases each). The CDR3 loop spans 15 amino acids. The ends were cut back, 4 bases at V and 6 bases at J, with 16 bases in the middle. Germline-derived CDR1 and CDR2 are SGHRS and YFSETQ. The DNA of the CDR3 is TGCGCCAGCAGCACGGGACCTAACAACTCCGGGGAGCTGTTTTTT. Protein product: CASSTGPNNSGELFF.

V and J are TRBV6-6 and TRBJ1-5; D is possibly TRBD1 (6 bases). Germline lookup yields CDR1 MNHNY and CDR2 SVGAGI (reference sequence). The CDR3 loop spans 17 amino acids. V gave up 5 bases and J gave up 9 bases, with 26 bases separating them. The CDR3 DNA sequence: TGTGCCAGCAGTCAGTTAAAGACAGGTGGGGTTTTGGCGCCCCAGCATTTT. Protein: CASSQLKTGGVLAPQHF.

The chain uses TRBV5-1 and TRBJ2-7, with a tentative D call TRBD2 (6 bases). V dropped 5 bases and J dropped 7 bases, with 19 bases sitting between them. CDR3 length equals 14 residues. Germline-derived CDR1 and CDR2 are SGHRS and YFSETQ. In DNA, the CDR3 is TGCGCCAGCAGAAGAGGAGGGGTTGAGGAAGAGCAGTACTTC. It translates to CASRRGGVEEEQYF.

The chain joins TRBV18 to TRBJ1-2; 8 positions agree with TRBD1. The CDR3 loop spans 16 amino acids. Germline trimming cut 3 bases from V and 6 bases from J; bases unmatched to any gene: 12. Germline loops: CDR1 KGHSH, CDR2 LQKENI. For the CDR3, the DNA is TGTGCCAGCTCACCCTACGGACAGGGTAGGGCGGATGGCTACACCTTC. It yields the protein CASSPYGQGRADGYTF.

This clonotype has at least ten counts. The V gene is TRBV27, the J gene TRBJ2-2, with D unresolved. This CDR3 has 13 amino acids. V was pared by 1 base and J by 6 bases, with 6 bases between. The germline V gene has CDR1 MNHEY and CDR2 SMNVEV (reference sequence). The CDR3 here is CASSLFGSGELFF. As DNA, the CDR3 is TGTGCCAGCAGTTTATTCGGGTCCGGGGAGCTGTTTTTT.

This clonotype was seen more than once but under ten times. This chain uses TRBV5-5 with TRBJ1-1, with D maybe TRBD1 (6 bases). This CDR3 contains 14 residues. V was pared by 5 bases and J by 6 bases, with 17 bases between. From germline, CDR1 is SGHKS and CDR2 YYEKEE (reference sequence). CDR3 nucleotide sequence: TGTGCCAGCAGACGACCCGGGGGGGCTGCTGAAGCTTTCTTT. This translates into CASRRPGGAAEAFF.

The chain uses TRBV12-3 or TRBV12-4 and TRBJ1-2, with 8 bases matching TRBD1. V lost 8 bases and J lost 2; bases outside the gene matches: 4. CDR3 length: 13 residues. CDR3 sequence (DNA): TGTGCCAGCGGTTACAGGGGGAACTATGGCTACACCTTC. It is translated as CASGYRGNYGYTF.

This sequence joins TRBV7-9 and TRBJ2-3, with TRBD2 matching 10 bases. Unmatched junction bases numbered 8, after V lost 1 base and J lost 4 bases. The length of the CDR3 is 17 residues. Per the germline V gene, CDR1 is SEHNR and CDR2 is FQNEAQ (reference sequence). The CDR3 loop reads CASSLVGSGGIADTQYF. The CDR3, as DNA: TGTGCCAGCAGCTTAGTTGGTAGCGGGGGGATCGCAGATACGCAGTATTTT.

The sample holds a few counts of this clonotype. CDR3 sequence reads: CASSLEGVLATRHEQYF. The CDR3 coding sequence is TGTGCCAGCAGCTTAGAAGGAGTCCTAGCGACTCGACACGAGCAGTACTTC. This chain links TRBV7-6 with TRBJ2-7; the D gene is possibly TRBD2 (6 bases). The V and J ends lost 1 base and 5 bases respectively, with 21 bases between them. There are 17 residues in the CDR3. Germline V gives CDR1 SGHVS, CDR2 FNYEAQ.

The chain is built from TRBV20-1 and TRBJ2-7; D perhaps matches TRBD2 (6 bases). CDR1 DFQATT and CDR2 SNEGSKA come from the germline V gene (reference sequence). CDR3 length: 13 residues. V was pared by 1 base and J by 10 bases, with 17 bases between. This chain's CDR3 is CSARGSLATTQYF. The CDR3 DNA reads TGCAGTGCTAGAGGGTCCCTAGCGACAACCCAGTACTTC.

Ten or more counts support this clonotype. The J gene is TRBJ1-1, the V gene TRBV4-2, with a possible D match to TRBD1 (5 bases). The CDR3 runs 16 residues. Looked up from germline, CDR1 is LGHNA and CDR2 is YNFKEQ. Between the trimmed V and J ends, which lost 6 bases and 3 bases, there was a span of 20 bases. CDR3: CASREDPGRVDTEAFF. In DNA, the CDR3 is TGTGCCAGCAGGGAAGATCCAGGGCGCGTGGACACTGAAGCTTTCTTT.

V and J are TRBV30 and TRBJ2-3; D is unresolved. Germline CDR1 GTSNPN, CDR2 SVGIG (reference sequence). The CDR3 contains 14 residues. V was trimmed by 1 base and J by 0 bases, leaving 8 bases between them. The CDR3 sequence: CAWSGLMSTDTQYF. CDR3 DNA: TGTGCCTGGAGTGGGCTAATGAGCACAGATACGCAGTATTTT.

This clonotype has a handful of counts. V usage is TRBV5-1 and J usage is TRBJ2-2; tentatively, D is TRBD2 (6 bases). From germline, CDR1 is SGHRS and CDR2 YFSETQ. The CDR3 totals 15 residues. V lost 5 bases, J lost 2 bases, and 13 bases lay in between. CDR3 region: CASRASAINTGELFF. The DNA for the CDR3 is TGCGCCAGCAGGGCTAGCGCGATAAACACCGGGGAGCTGTTTTTT.